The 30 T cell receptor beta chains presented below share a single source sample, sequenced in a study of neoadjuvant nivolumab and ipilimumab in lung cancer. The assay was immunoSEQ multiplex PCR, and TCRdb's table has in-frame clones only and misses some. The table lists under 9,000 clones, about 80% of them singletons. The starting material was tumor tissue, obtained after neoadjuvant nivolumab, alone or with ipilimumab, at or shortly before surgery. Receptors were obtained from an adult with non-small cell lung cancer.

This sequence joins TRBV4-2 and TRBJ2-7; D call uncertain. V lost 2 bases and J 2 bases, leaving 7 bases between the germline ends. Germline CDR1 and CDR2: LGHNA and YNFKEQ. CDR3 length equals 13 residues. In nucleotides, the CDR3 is TGTGCCAGCAGCCAATCTAGTGCCTACGAGCAGTACTTC. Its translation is CASSQSSAYEQYF.

The CDR3 spells CASTIYRGHDYGYTF. CDR3 DNA sequence: TGTGCCAGCACGATCTACAGGGGGCACGACTATGGCTACACCTTC. This sequence joins TRBV6-6 and TRBJ1-2; 9 nucleotides line up with TRBD1. CDR1 is MNHNY and CDR2 is SVGAGI in the germline V gene (reference sequence). V lost 7 bases and J lost 3; bases outside the gene matches: 9. The length of the CDR3 is 15 residues.

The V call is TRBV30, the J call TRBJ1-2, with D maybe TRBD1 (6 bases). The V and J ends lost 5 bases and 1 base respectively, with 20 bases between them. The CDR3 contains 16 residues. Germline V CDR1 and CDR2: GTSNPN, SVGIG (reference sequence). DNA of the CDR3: TGTGCCTGGGCCACGCGAACAGGGAGTTATAACTATGGCTACACCTTC. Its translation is CAWATRTGSYNYGYTF.

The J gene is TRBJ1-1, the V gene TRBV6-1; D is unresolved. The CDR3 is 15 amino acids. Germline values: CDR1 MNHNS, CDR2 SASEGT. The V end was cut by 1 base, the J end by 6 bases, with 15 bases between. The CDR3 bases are TGTGCCAGCAGTGAAGGACTGTGGGGTCGTCCTGAAGCTTTCTTT. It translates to CASSEGLWGRPEAFF.

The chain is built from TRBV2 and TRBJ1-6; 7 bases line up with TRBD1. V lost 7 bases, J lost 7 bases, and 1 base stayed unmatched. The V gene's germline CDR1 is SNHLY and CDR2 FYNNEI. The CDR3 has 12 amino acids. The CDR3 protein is CASTGQNSPLHF. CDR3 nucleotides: TGTGCCAGCACGGGACAGAATTCACCCCTCCACTTT.

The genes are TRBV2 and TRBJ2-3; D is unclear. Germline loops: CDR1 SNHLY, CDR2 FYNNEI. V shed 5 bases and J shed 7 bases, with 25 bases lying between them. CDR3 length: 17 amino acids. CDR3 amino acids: CASSPPRSTPRSYTQYF. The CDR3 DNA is TGTGCCAGCAGTCCCCCCCGGTCAACCCCGCGGTCCTATACGCAGTATTTT.

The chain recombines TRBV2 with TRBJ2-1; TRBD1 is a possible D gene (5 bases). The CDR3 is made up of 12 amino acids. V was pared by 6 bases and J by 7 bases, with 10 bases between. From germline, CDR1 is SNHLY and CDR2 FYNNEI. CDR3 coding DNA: TGTGCCAGCAGGAACAAGGGGAATGAGCAGTTCTTC. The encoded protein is CASRNKGNEQFF.

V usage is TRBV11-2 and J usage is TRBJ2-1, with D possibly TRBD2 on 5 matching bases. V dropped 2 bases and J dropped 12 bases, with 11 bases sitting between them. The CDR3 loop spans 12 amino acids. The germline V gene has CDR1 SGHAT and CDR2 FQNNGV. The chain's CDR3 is CASSLRSEAQFF. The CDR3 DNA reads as TGTGCCAGCAGCTTACGATCGGAGGCGCAGTTCTTC.

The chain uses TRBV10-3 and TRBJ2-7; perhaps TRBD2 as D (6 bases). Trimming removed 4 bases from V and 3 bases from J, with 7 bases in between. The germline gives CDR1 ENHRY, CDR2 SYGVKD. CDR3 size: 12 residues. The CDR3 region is CAISAGDYEQYF. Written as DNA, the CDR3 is TGTGCCATCAGTGCGGGGGACTACGAGCAGTACTTC.

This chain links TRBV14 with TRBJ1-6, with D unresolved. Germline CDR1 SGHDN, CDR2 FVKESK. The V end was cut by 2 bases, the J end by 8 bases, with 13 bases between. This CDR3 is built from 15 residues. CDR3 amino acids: CASSQLPGWDSPLHF. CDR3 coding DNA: TGTGCCAGCAGCCAATTGCCTGGCTGGGATTCACCCCTCCACTTT.

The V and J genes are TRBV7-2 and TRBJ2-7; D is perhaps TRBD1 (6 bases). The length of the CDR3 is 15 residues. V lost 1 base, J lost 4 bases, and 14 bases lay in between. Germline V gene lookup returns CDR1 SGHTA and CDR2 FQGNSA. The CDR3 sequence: CASSLVSGVAYEQYF. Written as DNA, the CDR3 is TGTGCCAGCAGCTTAGTCTCAGGGGTAGCTTACGAGCAGTACTTC. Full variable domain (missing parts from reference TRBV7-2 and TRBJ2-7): GAGVSQSPSNKVTEKGKDVELRCDPISGHTALYWYRQSLGQGLEFLIYFQGNSAPDKSGLPSDRFSAERTGGSVSTLTIQRTQQEDSAVYLCASSLVSGVAYEQYFGPGTRLTVT.

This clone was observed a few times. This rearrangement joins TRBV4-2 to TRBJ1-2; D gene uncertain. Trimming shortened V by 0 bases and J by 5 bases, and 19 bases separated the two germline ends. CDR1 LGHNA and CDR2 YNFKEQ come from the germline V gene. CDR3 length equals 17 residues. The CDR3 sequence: CASSQDRRRASVYGYTF. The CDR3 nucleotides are TGTGCCAGCAGCCAAGACAGGCGGAGGGCTAGCGTGTATGGCTACACCTTC.

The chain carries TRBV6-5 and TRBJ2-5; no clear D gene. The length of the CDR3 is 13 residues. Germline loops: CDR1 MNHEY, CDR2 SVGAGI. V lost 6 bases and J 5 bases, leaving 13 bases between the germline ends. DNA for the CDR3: TGTGCCAGCAGCCCTGAGTATGGGGAGACCCAGTACTTC. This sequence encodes CASSPEYGETQYF.

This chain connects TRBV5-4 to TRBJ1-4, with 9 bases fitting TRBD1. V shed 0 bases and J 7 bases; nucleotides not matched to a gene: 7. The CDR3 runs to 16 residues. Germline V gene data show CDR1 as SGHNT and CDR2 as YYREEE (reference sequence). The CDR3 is CASSLALQGAPEKLFF. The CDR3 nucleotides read TGTGCCAGCAGCTTGGCCTTACAGGGGGCGCCTGAAAAACTGTTTTTT.

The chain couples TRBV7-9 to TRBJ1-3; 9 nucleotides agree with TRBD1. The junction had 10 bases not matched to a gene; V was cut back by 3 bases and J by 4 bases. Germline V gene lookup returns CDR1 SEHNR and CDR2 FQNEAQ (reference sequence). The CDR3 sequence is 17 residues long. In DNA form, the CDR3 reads TGTGCCAGCAGCTTCTTCGGGACAGGGATCTCCGGAAACACCATATATTTT. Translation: CASSFFGTGISGNTIYF.

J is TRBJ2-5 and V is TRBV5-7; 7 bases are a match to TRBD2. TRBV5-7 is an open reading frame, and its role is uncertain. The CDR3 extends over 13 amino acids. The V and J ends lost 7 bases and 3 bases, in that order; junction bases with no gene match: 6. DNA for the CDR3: TGTGCCAGCCCCATGCGGGGGAAAGAGACCCAGTACTTC. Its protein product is CASPMRGKETQYF.

In nucleotides, the CDR3 is TGTGCCAGTAGTATTCCAGGAGGACAACTTCAGCCCCAGCATTTT. Amino acids: CASSIPGGQLQPQHF. The rearrangement joins TRBV19 to TRBJ1-5, with D perhaps matching TRBD1 (5 bases). Trimming left V 3 bases short and J 6 bases short, with 15 bases between. The germline gives CDR1 LNHDA, CDR2 SQIVND (reference sequence). The CDR3 covers 15 residues.

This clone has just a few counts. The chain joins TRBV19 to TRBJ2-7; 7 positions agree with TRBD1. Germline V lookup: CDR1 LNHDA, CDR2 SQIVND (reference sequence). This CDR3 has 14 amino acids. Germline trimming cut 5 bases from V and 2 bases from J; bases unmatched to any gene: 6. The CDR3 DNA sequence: TGTGCCAGTAGTTTCCAGACAGGGCCCTACGAGCAGTACTTC. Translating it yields CASSFQTGPYEQYF.

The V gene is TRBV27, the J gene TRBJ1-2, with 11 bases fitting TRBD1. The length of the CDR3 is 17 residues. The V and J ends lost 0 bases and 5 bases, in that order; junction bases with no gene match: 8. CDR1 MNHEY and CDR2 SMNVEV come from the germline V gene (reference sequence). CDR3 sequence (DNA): TGTGCCAGCAGTTTATCGTATCGGGACAGGGGGATATATGGCTACACCTTC. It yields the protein CASSLSYRDRGIYGYTF.

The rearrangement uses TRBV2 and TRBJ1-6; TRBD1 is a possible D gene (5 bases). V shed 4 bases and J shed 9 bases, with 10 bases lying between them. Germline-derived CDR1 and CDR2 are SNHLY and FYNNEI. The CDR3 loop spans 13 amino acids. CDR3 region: CASSGGGVSPLHF. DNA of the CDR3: TGTGCCAGCAGTGGTGGGGGGGTTTCACCCCTCCACTTT.

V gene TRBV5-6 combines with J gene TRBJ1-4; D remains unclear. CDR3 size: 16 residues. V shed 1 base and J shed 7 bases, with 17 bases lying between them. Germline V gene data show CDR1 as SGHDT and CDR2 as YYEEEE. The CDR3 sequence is CASSLFGLAGSEKLFF. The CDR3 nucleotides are TGTGCCAGCAGCTTGTTCGGGTTGGCGGGGAGTGAAAAACTGTTTTTT.

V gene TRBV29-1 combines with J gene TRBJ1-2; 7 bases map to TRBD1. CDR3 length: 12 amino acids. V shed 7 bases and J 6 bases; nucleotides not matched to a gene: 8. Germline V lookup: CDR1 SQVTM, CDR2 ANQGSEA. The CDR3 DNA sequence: TGCAGCGCCCGGACAGGCTTCGATGGCTACACCTTC. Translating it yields CSARTGFDGYTF.

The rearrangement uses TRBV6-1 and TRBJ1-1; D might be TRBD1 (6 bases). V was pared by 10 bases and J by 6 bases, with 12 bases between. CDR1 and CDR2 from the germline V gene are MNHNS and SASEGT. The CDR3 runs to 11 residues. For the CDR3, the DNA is TGTGCCATTTCACAGGGTTCTGAAGCTTTCTTT. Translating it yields CAISQGSEAFF.

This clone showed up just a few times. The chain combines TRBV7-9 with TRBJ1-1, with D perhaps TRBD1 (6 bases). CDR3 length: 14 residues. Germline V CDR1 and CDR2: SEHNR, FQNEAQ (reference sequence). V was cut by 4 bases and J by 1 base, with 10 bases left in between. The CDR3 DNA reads TGTGCCAGCAGCTGGACAGACCCGAACACTGAAGCTTTCTTT. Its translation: CASSWTDPNTEAFF.

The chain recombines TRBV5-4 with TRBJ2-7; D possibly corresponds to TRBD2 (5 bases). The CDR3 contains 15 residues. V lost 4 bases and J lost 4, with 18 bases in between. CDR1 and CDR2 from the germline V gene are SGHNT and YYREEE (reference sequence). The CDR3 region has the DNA TGTGCCAGCAGCCCAGCTGTCGGACGGGAATACGAGCAGTACTTC. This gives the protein CASSPAVGREYEQYF.

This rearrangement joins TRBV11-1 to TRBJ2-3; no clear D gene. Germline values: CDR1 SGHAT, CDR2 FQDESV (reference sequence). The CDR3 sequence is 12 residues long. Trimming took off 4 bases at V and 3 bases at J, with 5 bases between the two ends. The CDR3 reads CASSWGTDTQYF. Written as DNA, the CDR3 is TGTGCCAGCAGCTGGGGAACAGATACGCAGTATTTT.

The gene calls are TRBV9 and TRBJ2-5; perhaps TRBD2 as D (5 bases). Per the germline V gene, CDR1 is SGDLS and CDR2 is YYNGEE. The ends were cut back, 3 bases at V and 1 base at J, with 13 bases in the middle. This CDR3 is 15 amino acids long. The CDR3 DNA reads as TGTGCCAGCAGCGAGAGGGTACAAGCCCAAGAGACCCAGTACTTC. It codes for CASSERVQAQETQYF.

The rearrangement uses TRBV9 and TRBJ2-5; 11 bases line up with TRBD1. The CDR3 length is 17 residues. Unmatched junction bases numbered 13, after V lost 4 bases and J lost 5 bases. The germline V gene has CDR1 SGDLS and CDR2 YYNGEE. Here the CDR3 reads CASSSKGQGVLTETQYF. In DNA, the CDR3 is TGTGCCAGCAGCTCCAAGGGACAGGGGGTACTTACGGAGACCCAGTACTTC.

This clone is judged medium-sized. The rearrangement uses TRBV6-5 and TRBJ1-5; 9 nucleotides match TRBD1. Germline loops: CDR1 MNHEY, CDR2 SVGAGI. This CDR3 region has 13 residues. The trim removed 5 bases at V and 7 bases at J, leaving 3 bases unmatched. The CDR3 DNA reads TGTGCCAGCAGTACAGGGGGCGGCCAGCCCCAGCATTTT. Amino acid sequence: CASSTGGGQPQHF.

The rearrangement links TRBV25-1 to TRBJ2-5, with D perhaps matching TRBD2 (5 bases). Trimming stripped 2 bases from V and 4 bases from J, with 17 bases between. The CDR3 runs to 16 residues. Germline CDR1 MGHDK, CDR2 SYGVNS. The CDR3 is CASSEKLRVPPETQYF. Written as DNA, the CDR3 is TGTGCCAGCAGTGAAAAGTTGAGGGTCCCTCCAGAGACCCAGTACTTC.